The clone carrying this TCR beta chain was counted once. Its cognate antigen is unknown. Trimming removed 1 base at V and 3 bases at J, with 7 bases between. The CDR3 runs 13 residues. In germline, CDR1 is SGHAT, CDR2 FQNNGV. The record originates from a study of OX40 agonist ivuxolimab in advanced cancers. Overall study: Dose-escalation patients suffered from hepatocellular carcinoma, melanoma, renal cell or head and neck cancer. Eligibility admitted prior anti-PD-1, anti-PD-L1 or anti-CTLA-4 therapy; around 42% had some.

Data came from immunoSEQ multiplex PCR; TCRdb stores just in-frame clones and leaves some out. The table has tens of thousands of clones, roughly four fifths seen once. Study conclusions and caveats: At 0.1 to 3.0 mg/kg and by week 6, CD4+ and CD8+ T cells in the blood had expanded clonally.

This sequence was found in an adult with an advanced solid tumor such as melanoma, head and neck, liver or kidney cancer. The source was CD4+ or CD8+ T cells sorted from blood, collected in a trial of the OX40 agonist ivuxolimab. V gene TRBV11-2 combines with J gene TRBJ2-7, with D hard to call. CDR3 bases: TGTGCCAGCAGCTTAGCTACAGTCTACGAGCAGTACTTC. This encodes CASSLATVYEQYF. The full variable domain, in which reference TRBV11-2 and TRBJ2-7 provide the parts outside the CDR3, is EAGVAQSPRYKIIEKRQSVAFWCNPISGHATLYWYQQILGQGPKLLIQFQNNGVVDDSQLPKDRFSAERLKGVDSTLKIQPAKLEDSAVYLCASSLATVYEQYFGPGTRLTVT.